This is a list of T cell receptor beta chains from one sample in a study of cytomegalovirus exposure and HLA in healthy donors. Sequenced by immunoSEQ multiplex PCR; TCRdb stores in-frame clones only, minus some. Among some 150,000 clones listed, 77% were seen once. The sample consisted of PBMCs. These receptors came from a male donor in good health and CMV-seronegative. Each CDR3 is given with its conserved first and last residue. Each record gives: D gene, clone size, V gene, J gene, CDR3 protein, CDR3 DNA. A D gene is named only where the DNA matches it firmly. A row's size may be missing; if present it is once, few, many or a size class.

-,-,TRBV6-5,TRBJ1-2,CASSQGGGYTF,TGTGCCAGCAGTCAAGGGGGAGGCTACACCTTC
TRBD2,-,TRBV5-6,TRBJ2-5,CAAGLAGVVGETQYF,TGTGCCGCCGGACTAGCGGGAGTAGTAGGGGAGACCCAGTACTTC
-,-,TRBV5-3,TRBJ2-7,CARSLARLYEQYF,TGTGCCAGAAGCTTGGCTAGATTGTACGAGCAGTACTTC
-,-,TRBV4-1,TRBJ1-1,CASSHPQEAGENTEAFF,TGCGCCAGCAGCCACCCCCAGGAGGCAGGGGAGAACACTGAAGCTTTCTTT
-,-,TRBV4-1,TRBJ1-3,CASSLEIGSGNTIYF,TGCGCCAGCAGTTTAGAAATCGGCTCTGGAAACACCATATATTTT
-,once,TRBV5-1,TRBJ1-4,CASSFGSASAEKLFF,TGCGCCAGCAGCTTTGGATCAGCGTCTGCTGAAAAACTGTTTTTT
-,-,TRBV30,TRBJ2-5,CAWESYQETQYF,TGTGCCTGGGAGAGTTACCAAGAGACCCAGTACTTC
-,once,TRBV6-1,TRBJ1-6,CASSDSLSNSPLHF,TGTGCCAGCAGTGACAGTTTATCTAATTCACCCCTCCACTTT
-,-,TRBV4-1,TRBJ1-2,CASSQDGGVDNYGYTF,TGCGCCAGCAGCCAAGACGGCGGGGTGGATAACTATGGCTACACCTTC
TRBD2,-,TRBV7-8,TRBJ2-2,CASSLARTSATGELFF,TGTGCCAGCAGCTTAGCTCGGACTAGCGCCACCGGGGAGCTGTTTTTT
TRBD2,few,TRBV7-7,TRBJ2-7,CASSLGSGGGSYEQYF,TGTGCTAGCAGCTTAGGTAGCGGGGGTGGCTCCTACGAGCAGTACTTC
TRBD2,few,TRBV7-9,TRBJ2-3,CASSLSAGTDTQYF,TGTGCCAGCAGCTTATCAGCGGGAACAGATACGCAGTATTTT
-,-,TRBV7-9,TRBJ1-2,CASSLSGRNNYGYTF,TGTGCCAGCAGCTTATCGGGTCGGAACAACTATGGCTACACCTTC
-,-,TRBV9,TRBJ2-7,CASSAGGNSYEQYF,TGTGCCAGCAGCGCGGGGGGCAATTCCTACGAGCAGTACTTC
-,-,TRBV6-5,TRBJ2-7,CASSSPPYEQYF,TGTGCCAGCAGCTCCCCTCCCTACGAGCAGTACTTC
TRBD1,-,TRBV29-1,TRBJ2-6,CSVGAGQGSGANVLTF,TGCAGCGTTGGAGCGGGACAGGGCTCTGGGGCCAACGTCCTGACTTTC
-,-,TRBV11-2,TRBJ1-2,CASSSGQTSRGYTF,TGTGCCAGCAGCTCCGGACAGACCTCTCGGGGCTACACCTTC
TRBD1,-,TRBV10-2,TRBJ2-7,CASSESRQGAREQYF,TGCGCCAGCAGTGAGTCCCGACAGGGGGCGAGGGAGCAGTACTTC
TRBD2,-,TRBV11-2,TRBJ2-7,CASSLSRLAGGEQYF,TGTGCCAGCAGCTTATCCCGACTAGCGGGAGGCGAGCAGTACTTC
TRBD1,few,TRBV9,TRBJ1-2,CASSSWTGGISYGYTF,TGTGCCAGCAGCTCCTGGACAGGGGGAATTTCGTATGGCTACACCTTC
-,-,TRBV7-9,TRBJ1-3,CASSFMGADGNTIYF,TGTGCCAGCAGCTTTATGGGGGCGGATGGAAACACCATATATTTT
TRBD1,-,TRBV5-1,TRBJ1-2,CASSVTTGDAGYTF,TGCGCCAGCAGCGTAACGACAGGGGATGCTGGCTACACCTTC
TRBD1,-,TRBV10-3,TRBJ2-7,CAISRDSVGVYEQYF,TGTGCCATCTCTCGGGACAGTGTTGGGGTCTACGAGCAGTACTTC
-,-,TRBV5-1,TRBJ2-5,CASSEPGNQETQYF,TGCGCCAGCAGCGAGCCGGGAAACCAAGAGACCCAGTACTTC
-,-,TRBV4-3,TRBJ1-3,CASSQVTGVSGNTIYF,TGCGCCAGCAGCCAAGTCACAGGAGTCTCTGGAAACACCATATATTTT
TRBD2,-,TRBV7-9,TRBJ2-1,CASSLGSSGIFF,TGTGCCAGCAGCTTAGGCTCTAGCGGGATCTTCTTC
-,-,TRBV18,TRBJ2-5,CASSPRTKETQYF,TGTGCCAGCTCACCAAGGACAAAAGAGACCCAGTACTTC
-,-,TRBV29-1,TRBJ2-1,CSVAEAPQVGSNEQFF,TGCAGCGTTGCGGAGGCTCCCCAAGTGGGTAGCAATGAGCAGTTCTTC
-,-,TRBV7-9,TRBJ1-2,CSSSLTGNYGYTF,TGTTCCAGCAGCTTAACAGGGAACTATGGCTACACCTTC
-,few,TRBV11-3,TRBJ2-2,CASSLGGGRTGELFF,TGTGCCAGCAGCTTAGGAGGGGGTAGGACCGGGGAGCTGTTTTTT
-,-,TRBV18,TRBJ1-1,CASSPPRPGSTVNTEAFF,TGTGCCAGCTCACCACCTCGTCCGGGGAGTACGGTGAACACTGAAGCTTTCTTT
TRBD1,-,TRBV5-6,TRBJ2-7,CASSLTGRLEQYF,TGTGCCAGCAGCCTGACAGGGCGATTGGAGCAGTACTTC
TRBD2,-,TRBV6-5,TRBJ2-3,CASSQLKGRGTQYF,TGTGCCAGCAGTCAATTAAAGGGGAGGGGTACGCAGTATTTT
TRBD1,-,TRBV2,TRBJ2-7,CASSPGTGVFYEQYF,TGTGCCAGCAGTCCCGGGACAGGGGTATTCTACGAGCAGTACTTC
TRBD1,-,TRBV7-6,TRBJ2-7,CASSISTGFTYEQYF,TGTGCCAGCAGCATATCGACAGGGTTTACCTACGAGCAGTACTTC
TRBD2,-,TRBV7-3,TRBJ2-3,CASSLISGTSGRTDTQYF,TGTGCCAGCAGCTTAATAAGCGGGACTAGCGGGAGGACAGATACGCAGTATTTT
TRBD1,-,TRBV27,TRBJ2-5,CASSLTGGPETQYF,TGTGCCAGCAGTTTAACAGGGGGCCCCGAGACCCAGTACTTC
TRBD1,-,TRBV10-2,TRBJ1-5,CASSNTGGWQPQHF,TGCGCCAGCAGTAATACAGGGGGGTGGCAGCCCCAGCATTTT
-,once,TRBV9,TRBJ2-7,CASSGTVSEQYF,TGTGCCAGCAGCGGGACAGTATCCGAGCAGTACTTC
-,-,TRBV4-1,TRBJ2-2,CASSQPRVTNTGELFF,TGCGCCAGCAGCCAGCCCCGGGTGACGAACACCGGGGAGCTGTTTTTT
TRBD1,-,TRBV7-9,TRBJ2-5,CASSLRTGVIETQYF,TGTGCCAGCAGCCTCCGGACAGGGGTGATAGAGACCCAGTACTTC
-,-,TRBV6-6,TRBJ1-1,CASSLQFEAFF,TGTGCCAGCAGTCTACAGTTTGAAGCTTTCTTT
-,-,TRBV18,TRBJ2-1,CASDRAGSNEQFF,TGTGCCAGCGACCGAGCCGGGAGTAATGAGCAGTTCTTC
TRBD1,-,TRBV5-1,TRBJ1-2,CASRKLTGQEGYTF,TGCGCCAGCAGGAAACTGACAGGGCAAGAGGGCTACACCTTC
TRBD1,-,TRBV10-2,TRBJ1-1,CATKDRRNTEAFF,TGCGCGACCAAGGACAGGCGGAACACTGAAGCTTTCTTT
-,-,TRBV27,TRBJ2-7,CASRQQGLYEQYF,TGTGCCAGCAGACAACAGGGCCTTTACGAGCAGTACTTC